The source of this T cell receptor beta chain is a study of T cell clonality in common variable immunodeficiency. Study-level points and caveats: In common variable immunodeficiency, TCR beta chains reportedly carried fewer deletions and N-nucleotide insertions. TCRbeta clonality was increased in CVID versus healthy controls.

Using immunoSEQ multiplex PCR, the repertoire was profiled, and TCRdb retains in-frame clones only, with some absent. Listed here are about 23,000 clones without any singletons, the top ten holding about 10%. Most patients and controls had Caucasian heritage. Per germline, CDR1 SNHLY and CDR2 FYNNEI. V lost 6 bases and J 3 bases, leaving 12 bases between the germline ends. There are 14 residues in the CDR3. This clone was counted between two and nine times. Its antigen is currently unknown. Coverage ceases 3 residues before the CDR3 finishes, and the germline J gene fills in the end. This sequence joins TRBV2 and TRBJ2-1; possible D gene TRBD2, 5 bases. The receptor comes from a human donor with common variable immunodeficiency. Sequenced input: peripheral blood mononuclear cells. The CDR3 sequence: CASRWAGVYNEQFF. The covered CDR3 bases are TGTGCCAGCAGATGGGCGGGCGTCTACAATGAG.